Included here is one T cell receptor beta chain sequence, with context. 60 Vbeta and 13 Jbeta primers were used in PCR. Profiling relied on immunoSEQ multiplex PCR, and the TCRdb table lists in-frame clones only, not all of them. The sample has about 140,000 clones, roughly three quarters seen once; the top ten hold about 1.5%. This specimen belongs to a study of cytomegalovirus exposure and HLA in healthy donors. Losses at the gene ends were 4 bases for V and 5 bases for J; bases not matched to a gene: 9. CDR1 is SGHRS and CDR2 is YFSETQ in the germline V gene. The CDR3 length is 15 residues. The sample taken for sequencing was PBMCs. The TCR originated in a woman aged 25 to 39 in good health and CMV-seronegative. The V call is TRBV5-1, the J call TRBJ1-1; 9 nucleotides line up with TRBD1. CDR3 in amino acids: CASSRGDREWTEAFF. The CDR3 DNA reads as TGCGCCAGCAGCAGAGGGGACAGGGAGTGGACTGAAGCTTTCTTT.